Listed below are T cell receptor beta chains from one sample, sequenced in a study of glioma-infiltrating T cells after dendritic cell vaccination. Produced via immunoSEQ multiplex PCR; TCRdb's table is partial and in-frame only. The table has roughly 100,000 clones, 81% seen once. The input for sequencing was blood, taken before dendritic cell vaccination. Receptors originate from a human donor with glioblastoma. The CDR3 runs from the conserved cysteine through the conserved F or W. The D gene is left open where the match is weak. For some rows the clone size is stated as once, few or many, or as a class when expanded; others skip it.

TRBJ1-3	TRBV6-5	few	TRBD1	TGTGCCAGCAGAGACAGGGTGTCTGGAAACACCATATATTTT	CASRDRVSGNTIYF
TRBJ2-7	TRBV30	NA	NA	TGTGCCTGGAGTGAGAGACTAGGTTCCTACGAGCAGTACTTC	CAWSERLGSYEQYF
TRBJ2-1	TRBV7-6	NA	NA	TGTGCCAGCAGACGCAGCAGCCAGGGCCTATACAATGAGCAGTTCTTC	CASRRSSQGLYNEQFF
TRBJ1-1	TRBV5-1	NA	TRBD1	TGCGCCAGCAGCTCGCGTAGGGACAGCTTGAACACTGAAGCTTTCTTT	CASSSRRDSLNTEAFF
TRBJ1-2	TRBV5-1	once	NA	TGCGCCAGCAGCCCGGAGGGCAGGGCACACTATGGCTACACCTTC	CASSPEGRAHYGYTF
TRBJ1-2	TRBV7-2	NA	NA	TGTGCCAGCAGCTCTCCTCAGGGAAGATATGGCTACACCTTC	CASSSPQGRYGYTF
TRBJ2-7	TRBV27	NA	NA	TGTGCCAGCAGTTTACGGGACAACTCCTACGAGCAGTACTTC	CASSLRDNSYEQYF
TRBJ2-7	TRBV30	NA	TRBD1	TGTGCCTCAAACAGGGGGCTCCGGGAGCAGTACTTC	CASNRGLREQYF
TRBJ1-2	TRBV11-3	NA	NA	TGTGCCAGCAGCTTAGAGTCCCTCTATGGCTACACCTTC	CASSLESLYGYTF
TRBJ2-7	TRBV6-1	once	NA	TGTGCCAGCAGTGGGCCCGTAACCTACGAGCAGTACTTC	CASSGPVTYEQYF
TRBJ1-1	TRBV10-2	NA	TRBD1	TGCGCCAGCAGTGAGGACAGGGCGAACACTGAAGCTTTCTTT	CASSEDRANTEAFF
TRBJ1-1	TRBV7-3	once	TRBD1	TGTGCCAGCAGCTTAGACAGGGGCGAGGAAGCTTTCTTT	CASSLDRGEEAFF
TRBJ1-4	TRBV7-9	NA	NA	TGTGCCAGCAGCAACGGGGAAAAACTGTTTTTT	CASSNGEKLFF
TRBJ1-3	TRBV7-2	NA	NA	TGTGCCAGCAGCTTTTTGGGAGCCAGCTCTGGAAACACCATATATTTT	CASSFLGASSGNTIYF
TRBJ1-4	TRBV6-5	NA	TRBD1	TGTGCCAGCAGCAAACTGGACAGGGGGCGTGAAAAACTGTTTTTT	CASSKLDRGREKLFF
TRBJ1-5	TRBV28	NA	NA	TGTGCCAGCAGTTTATGGACAGGCGTGAATCAGCCCCAGCATTTT	CASSLWTGVNQPQHF
TRBJ1-1	TRBV7-9	NA	NA	TGTGCCAGCAGCTCCAGGGGTTTGAAGGACAGATACCTGAACACTGAAGCTTTCTTT	CASSSRGLKDRYLNTEAFF
TRBJ1-1	TRBV7-3	NA	TRBD1	TGTGCCAGCAGCGCACAGGGGACTGAAGCTTTCTTT	CASSAQGTEAFF
TRBJ2-3	TRBV7-9	NA	TRBD2	TGTGCCAGCACCAAAGCGGGGGTCGGGTCAGGCACAGATACGCAGTATTTT	CASTKAGVGSGTDTQYF
TRBJ2-2	TRBV7-9	NA	NA	TGTGCCAGCAGCTTAGCGCGGGCATCATTTCACGCCGGGGAGCTGTTTTTT	CASSLARASFHAGELFF
TRBJ2-7	TRBV7-2	NA	TRBD2	TGTGCCAGCAGCGGGCCGGCTGGCGGGGGAACCTACGAGCAGTACTTC	CASSGPAGGGTYEQYF
TRBJ1-6	TRBV4-1	NA	TRBD1	TGCGCCAGCAGCCAGCGGACAGGGGCTTTGGATAATTCACCCCTCCACTTT	CASSQRTGALDNSPLHF